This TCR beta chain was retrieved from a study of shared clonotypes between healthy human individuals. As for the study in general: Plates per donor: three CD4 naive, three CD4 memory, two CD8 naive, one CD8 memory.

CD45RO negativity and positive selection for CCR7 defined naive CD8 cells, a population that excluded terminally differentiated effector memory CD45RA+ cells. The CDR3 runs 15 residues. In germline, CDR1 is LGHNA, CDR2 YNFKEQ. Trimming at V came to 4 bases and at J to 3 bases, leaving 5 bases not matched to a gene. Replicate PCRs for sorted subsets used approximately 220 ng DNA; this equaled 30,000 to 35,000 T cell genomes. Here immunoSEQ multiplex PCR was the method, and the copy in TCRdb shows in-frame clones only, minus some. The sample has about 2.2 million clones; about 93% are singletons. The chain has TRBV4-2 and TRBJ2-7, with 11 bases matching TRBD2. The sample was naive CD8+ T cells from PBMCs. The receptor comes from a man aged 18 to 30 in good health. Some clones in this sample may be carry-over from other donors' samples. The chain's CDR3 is CASSPLAGGLYEQYF. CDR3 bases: TGTGCCAGCAGCCCCCTAGCGGGAGGTCTCTACGAGCAGTACTTC.